There are a few counts of the clone carrying this T cell receptor (beta chain). No antigen is known for it. CDR1 and CDR2 (germline): LNHNV, YYDKDF (reference sequence). V lost 0 bases, J lost 8 bases, and 16 bases lay in between. CDR3 length equals 15 residues. The sample comes from a study of blood T cells in healthy people across ages. A sample-barcoded 5' primer and a J-beta primer mix were used in a second PCR of about 6 to 12 cycles. MiXCR, applied by TCRdb to the 5' RACE reads, yields one record per CDR3 protein. The sample carries more than 800,000 distinct CDR3 sequences, 35% to 55% recorded once. Study-level results: TCR beta diversity was tightly associated with the proportion of naive T cells.

The TCR was taken from a woman aged 55-70 years in good health. This sequence joins TRBV15 and TRBJ1-2; D not resolved. Input material: blood. The CDR3 DNA reads TGTGCCACCAGCAGAGACCACCGGACCGCCACCGGCTACACCTTC. It translates to CATSRDHRTATGYTF.